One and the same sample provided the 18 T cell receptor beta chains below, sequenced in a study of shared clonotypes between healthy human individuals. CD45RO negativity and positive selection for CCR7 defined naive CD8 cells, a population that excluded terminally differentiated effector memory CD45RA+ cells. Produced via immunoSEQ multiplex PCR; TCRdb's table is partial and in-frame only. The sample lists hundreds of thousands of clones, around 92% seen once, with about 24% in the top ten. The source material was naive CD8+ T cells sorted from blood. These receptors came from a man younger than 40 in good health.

Here the CDR3 reads CASSPQDRAVGQPQHF. Here the CDR3 DNA reads TGTGCCAGCTCACCCCAAGACAGGGCAGTCGGTCAGCCCCAGCATTTT. The chain is built from TRBV18 and TRBJ1-5; 7 bases are a match to TRBD1. This CDR3 region has 16 residues. J was trimmed by 6 bases and V by 3 bases; bases with no gene match: 11. Germline assignment: CDR1 KGHSH and CDR2 LQKENI. The whole variable domain, remainder taken from reference TRBV18 and TRBJ1-5, is NAGVMQNPRHLVRRRGQEARLRCSPMKGHSHVYWYRQLPEEGLKFMVYLQKENIIDESGMPKERFSAEFPKEGPSILRIQQVVRGDSAAYFCASSPQDRAVGQPQHFGDGTRLSIL.

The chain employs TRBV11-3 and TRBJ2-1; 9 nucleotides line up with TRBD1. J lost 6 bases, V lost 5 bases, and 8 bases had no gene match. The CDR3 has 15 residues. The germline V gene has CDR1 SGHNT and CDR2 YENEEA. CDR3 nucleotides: TGTGCCAGCAGCACCGCCGGGACAGGGACCAATGAGCAGTTCTTC. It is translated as CASSTAGTGTNEQFF.

The DNA for the CDR3 is TGCGCCAGCAGCCAAGAAATAGGGGGGTCTGAAGCTTTCTTT. This translates into CASSQEIGGSEAFF. The gene calls are TRBV4-3 and TRBJ1-1; weak D call: TRBD1 (6 bases). Trimming took 0 bases from V and 6 from J, leaving 11 bases between them. CDR1 and CDR2 (germline): LGHNA, YSLEER. The length of the CDR3 is 14 residues.

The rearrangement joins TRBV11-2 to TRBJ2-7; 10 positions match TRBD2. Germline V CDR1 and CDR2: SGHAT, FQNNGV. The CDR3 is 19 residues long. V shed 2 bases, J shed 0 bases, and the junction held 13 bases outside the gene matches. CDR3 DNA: TGTGCCAGCAGCTTATGGAGCCTAGCGGGAGACGGGAGCTCCTACGAGCAGTACTTC. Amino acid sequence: CASSLWSLAGDGSSYEQYF.

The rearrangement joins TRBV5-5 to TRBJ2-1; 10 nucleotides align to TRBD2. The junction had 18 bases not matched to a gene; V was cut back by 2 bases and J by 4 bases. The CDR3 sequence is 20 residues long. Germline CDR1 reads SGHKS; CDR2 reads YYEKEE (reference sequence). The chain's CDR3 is CASSLYLAGGGGQGYNEQFF. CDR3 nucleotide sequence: TGTGCCAGCAGCTTATACTTAGCGGGAGGCGGGGGCCAAGGGTACAATGAGCAGTTCTTC.

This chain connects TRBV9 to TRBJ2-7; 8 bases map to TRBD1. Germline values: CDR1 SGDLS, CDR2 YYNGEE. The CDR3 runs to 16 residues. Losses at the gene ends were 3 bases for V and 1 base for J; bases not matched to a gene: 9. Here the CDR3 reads CASSAAAGTGSYEQYF. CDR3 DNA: TGTGCCAGCAGCGCGGCCGCCGGGACAGGTTCCTACGAGCAGTACTTC.

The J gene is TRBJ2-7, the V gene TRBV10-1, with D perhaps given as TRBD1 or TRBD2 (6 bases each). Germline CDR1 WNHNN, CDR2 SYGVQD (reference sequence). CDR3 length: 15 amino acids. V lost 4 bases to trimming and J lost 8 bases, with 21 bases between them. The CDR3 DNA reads TGCGCCAGCAGTGTGCGGACAGACGGACTATATCAGCAGTACTTC. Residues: CASSVRTDGLYQQYF.

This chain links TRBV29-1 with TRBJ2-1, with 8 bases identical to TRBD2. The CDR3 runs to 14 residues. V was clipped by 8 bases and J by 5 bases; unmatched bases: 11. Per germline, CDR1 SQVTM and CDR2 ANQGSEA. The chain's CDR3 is CSSASGSSHNEQFF. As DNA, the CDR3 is TGCAGCTCCGCCAGCGGGAGTTCCCACAATGAGCAGTTCTTC.

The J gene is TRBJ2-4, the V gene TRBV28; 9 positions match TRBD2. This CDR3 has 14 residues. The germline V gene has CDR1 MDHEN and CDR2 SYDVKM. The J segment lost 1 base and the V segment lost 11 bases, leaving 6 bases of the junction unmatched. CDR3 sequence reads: CAESSGSAKNIQYF. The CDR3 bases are TGTGCCGAGAGTAGCGGGAGCGCCAAAAACATTCAGTACTTC.

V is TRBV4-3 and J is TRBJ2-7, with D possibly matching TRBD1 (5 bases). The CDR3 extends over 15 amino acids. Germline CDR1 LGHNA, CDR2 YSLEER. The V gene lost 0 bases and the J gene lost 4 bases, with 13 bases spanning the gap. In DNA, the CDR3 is TGCGCCAGCAGCCAAGATAAGGGGCTCGGGTACGAGCAGTACTTC. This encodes CASSQDKGLGYEQYF.

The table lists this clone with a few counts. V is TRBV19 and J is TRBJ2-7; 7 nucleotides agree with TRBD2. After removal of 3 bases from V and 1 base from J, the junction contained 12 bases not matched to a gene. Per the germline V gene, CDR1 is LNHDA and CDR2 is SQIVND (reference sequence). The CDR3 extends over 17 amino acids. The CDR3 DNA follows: TGTGCCAGTAGTATCGGGGGGAATTACGCCGATTCCTACGAGCAGTACTTC. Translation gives CASSIGGNYADSYEQYF.

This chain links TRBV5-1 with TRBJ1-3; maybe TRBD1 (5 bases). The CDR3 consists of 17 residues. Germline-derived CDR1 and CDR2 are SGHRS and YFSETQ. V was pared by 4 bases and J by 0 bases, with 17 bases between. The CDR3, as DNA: TGCGCCAGCAGCCCCCCCGGGGGATCATACTCTGGAAACACCATATATTTT. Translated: CASSPPGGSYSGNTIYF.

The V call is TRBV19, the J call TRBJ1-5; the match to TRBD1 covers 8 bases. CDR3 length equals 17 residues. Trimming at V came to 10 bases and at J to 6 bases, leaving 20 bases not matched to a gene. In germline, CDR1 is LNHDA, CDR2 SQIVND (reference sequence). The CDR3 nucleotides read TGTGCCACCCTAGCCGACAGGGGAAAGAGGTCCGGTCAGCCCCAGCATTTT. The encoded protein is CATLADRGKRSGQPQHF.

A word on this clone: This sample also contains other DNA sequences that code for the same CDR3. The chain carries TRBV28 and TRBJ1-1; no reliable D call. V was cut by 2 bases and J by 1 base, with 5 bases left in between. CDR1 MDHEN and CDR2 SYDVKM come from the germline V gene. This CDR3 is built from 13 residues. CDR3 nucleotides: TGTGCCAGCAGTTTAGGAGGGAACACTGAAGCTTTCTTT. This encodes CASSLGGNTEAFF.

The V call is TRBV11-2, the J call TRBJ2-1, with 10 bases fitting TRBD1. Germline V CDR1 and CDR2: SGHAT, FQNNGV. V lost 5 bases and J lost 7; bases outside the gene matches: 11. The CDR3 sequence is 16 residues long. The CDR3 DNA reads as TGTGCCAGCAGCAAGCGCTCGACAGGGGGCCTTAATGAGCAGTTCTTC. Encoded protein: CASSKRSTGGLNEQFF.

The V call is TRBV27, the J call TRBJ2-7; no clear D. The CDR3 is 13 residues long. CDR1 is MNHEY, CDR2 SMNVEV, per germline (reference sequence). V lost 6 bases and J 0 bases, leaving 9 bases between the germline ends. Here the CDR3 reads CASRQFHSYEQYF. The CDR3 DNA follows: TGTGCCAGCAGACAATTCCACTCCTACGAGCAGTACTTC.

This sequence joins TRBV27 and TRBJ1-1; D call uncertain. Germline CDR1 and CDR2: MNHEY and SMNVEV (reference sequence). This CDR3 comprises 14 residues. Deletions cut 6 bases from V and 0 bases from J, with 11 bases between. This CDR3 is CASRAPNLNTEAFF. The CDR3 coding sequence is TGTGCCAGCAGGGCCCCGAATTTGAACACTGAAGCTTTCTTT.

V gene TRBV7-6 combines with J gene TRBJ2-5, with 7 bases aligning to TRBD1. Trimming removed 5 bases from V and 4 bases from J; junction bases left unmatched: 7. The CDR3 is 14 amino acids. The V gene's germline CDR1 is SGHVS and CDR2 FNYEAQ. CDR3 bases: TGTGCCAGCAGCCCAGGGGGAAACCCAGAGACCCAGTACTTC. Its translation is CASSPGGNPETQYF.